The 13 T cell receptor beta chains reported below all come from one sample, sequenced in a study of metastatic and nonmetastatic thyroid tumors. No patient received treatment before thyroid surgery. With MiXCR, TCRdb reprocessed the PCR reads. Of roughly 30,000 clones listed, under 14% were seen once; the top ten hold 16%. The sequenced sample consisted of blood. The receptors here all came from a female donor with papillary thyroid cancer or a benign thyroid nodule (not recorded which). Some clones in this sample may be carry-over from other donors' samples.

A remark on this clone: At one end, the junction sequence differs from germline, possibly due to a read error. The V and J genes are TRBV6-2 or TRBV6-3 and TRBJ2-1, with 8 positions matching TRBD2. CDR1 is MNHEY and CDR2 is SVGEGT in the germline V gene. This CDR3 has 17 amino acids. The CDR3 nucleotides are TGTGCCCGCAGTTACTTGAGTAGCGGGACACGAGACACTGAGCAGTTCTTC. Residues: CARSYLSSGTRDTEQFF.

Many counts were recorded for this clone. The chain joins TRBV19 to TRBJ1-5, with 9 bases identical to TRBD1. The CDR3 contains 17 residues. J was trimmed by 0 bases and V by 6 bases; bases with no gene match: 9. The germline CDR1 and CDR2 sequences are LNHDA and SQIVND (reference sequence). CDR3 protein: CASSTLQGAYSNQPQHF. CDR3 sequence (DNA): TGTGCCAGTAGCACCCTACAGGGGGCGTATAGCAATCAGCCCCAGCATTTT.

Here the CDR3 reads CASSPGTGVLDEQYF. Written as DNA, the CDR3 is TGTGCCAGCAGCCCCGGGACAGGGGTGCTCGACGAGCAGTACTTC. The chain links TRBV7-8 to TRBJ2-7, with 10 nucleotides matching TRBD1. The ends lost 5 bases at V and 5 bases at J; junction bases unmatched: 9. The CDR3 runs 15 residues. CDR1 and CDR2 from the germline V gene are SGHVS and FQNEAQ.

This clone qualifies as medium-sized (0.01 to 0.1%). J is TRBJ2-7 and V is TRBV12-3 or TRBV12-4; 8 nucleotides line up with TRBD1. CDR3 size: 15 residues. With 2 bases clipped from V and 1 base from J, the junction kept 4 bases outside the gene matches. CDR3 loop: CASSLLTGGSYEQYF. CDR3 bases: TGTGCCAGCAGTTTACTAACAGGGGGATCCTACGAGCAGTACTTC.

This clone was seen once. DNA of the CDR3: TGTGCCAGCAGCTTGAGACAGCTTAGCAATCAGCCCCAGCATTTT. Its translation is CASSLRQLSNQPQHF. The rearrangement joins TRBV5-6 to TRBJ1-5; D may be TRBD1 (5 bases). The CDR3 covers 15 residues. V gave up 1 base and J gave up 0 bases, with 8 bases separating them. The germline CDR1 and CDR2 sequences are SGHDT and YYEEEE.

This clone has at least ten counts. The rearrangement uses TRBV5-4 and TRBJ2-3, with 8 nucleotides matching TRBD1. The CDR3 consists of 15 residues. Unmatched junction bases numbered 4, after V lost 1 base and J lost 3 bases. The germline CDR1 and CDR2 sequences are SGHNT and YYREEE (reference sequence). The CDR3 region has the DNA TGTGCCAGCAGCTTGTCGACAGGGGAGACAGATACGCAGTATTTT. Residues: CASSLSTGETDTQYF.

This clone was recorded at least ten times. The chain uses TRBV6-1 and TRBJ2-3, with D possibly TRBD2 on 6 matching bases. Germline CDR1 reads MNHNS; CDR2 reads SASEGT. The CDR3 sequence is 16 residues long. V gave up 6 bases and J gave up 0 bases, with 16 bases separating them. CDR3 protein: CASRGGRTSSTDTQYF. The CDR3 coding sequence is TGTGCCAGCAGGGGGGGAAGGACGTCTAGCACAGATACGCAGTATTTT.

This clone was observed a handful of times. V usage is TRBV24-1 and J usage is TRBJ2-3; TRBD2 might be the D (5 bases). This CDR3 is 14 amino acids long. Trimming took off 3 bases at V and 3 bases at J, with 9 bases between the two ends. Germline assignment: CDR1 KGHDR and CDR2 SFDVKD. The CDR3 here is CATSDRGGTDTQYF. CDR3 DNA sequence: TGTGCCACCAGTGATCGAGGAGGTACAGATACGCAGTATTTT.

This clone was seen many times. The CDR3 is CASSVGQGLNSYEQYF. The CDR3 DNA is TGTGCCAGCAGCGTCGGACAGGGCCTAAATTCATACGAGCAGTACTTC. V is TRBV7-9 and J is TRBJ2-7; 8 bases are shared with TRBD1. Germline V gives CDR1 SEHNR, CDR2 FQNEAQ (reference sequence). The V segment lost 5 bases and the J segment 4 bases; nucleotides outside the gene matches: 13. CDR3 length: 16 residues.

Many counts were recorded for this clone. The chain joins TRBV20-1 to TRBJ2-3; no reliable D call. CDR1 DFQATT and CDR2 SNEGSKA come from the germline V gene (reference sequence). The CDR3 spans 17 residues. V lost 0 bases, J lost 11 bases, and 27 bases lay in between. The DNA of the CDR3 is TGCAGTGCTAGAGATCTCGCGGTTCTAAACCCCGTACGAGAGCAGTATTTT. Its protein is CSARDLAVLNPVREQYF.

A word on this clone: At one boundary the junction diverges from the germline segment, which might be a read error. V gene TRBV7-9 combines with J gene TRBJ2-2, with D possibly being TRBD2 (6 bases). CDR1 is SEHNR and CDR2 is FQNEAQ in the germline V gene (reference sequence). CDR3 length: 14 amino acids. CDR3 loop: CASSLAGGTWELFF. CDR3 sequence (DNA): TGTGCCAGCAGCTTAGCGGGAGGTACCTGGGAGCTGTTCTTT.

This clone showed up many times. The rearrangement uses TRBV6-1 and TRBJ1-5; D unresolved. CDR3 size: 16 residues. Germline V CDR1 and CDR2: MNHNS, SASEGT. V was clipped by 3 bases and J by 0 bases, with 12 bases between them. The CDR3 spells CASSDFVGSSNQPQHF. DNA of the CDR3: TGTGCCAGCAGTGATTTCGTGGGTAGTAGCAATCAGCCCCAGCATTTT.

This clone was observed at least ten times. The CDR3: CASSPNGDRDFYEQYF. In nucleotides, the CDR3 is TGTGCCAGCAGTCCGAATGGGGACAGGGACTTCTACGAGCAGTACTTC. The chain is built from TRBV6-4 and TRBJ2-7; TRBD1 matches 9 bases. The CDR3 spans 16 residues. V lost 5 bases and J lost 3; bases outside the gene matches: 11. Germline CDR1 and CDR2: MRHNA and SNTAGT.